Below, 10 T cell receptor beta chains from the same sample are listed, as sequenced in a study of cytomegalovirus exposure and HLA in healthy donors. Libraries were prepared by immunoSEQ multiplex PCR; TCRdb keeps only in-frame clonotypes and omits some of them. The data contain roughly 180,000 clones, roughly 84% of them singletons. The sample comprised PBMCs. The receptors were gathered from a man younger than 35 in good health and CMV-seropositive.

The rearrangement uses TRBV6-1 and TRBJ2-1, with 7 bases identical to TRBD1. The ends lost 6 bases at V and 4 bases at J; junction bases unmatched: 6. Germline-derived CDR1 and CDR2 are MNHNS and SASEGT. CDR3 length equals 14 residues. The CDR3 sequence: CASRATTGYNEQFF. The CDR3 DNA reads as TGTGCCAGCAGAGCCACGACAGGGTACAATGAGCAGTTCTTC.

CDR3 sequence reads: CASSQEPTSGNSYEQYF. The DNA for the CDR3 is TGTGCCAGCAGCCAAGAACCGACTAGCGGGAACTCCTACGAGCAGTACTTC. The chain uses TRBV4-2 and TRBJ2-7, with 11 nucleotides matching TRBD2. The CDR3 consists of 17 residues. The germline V gene encodes CDR1 LGHNA and CDR2 YNFKEQ. V gave up 0 bases and J gave up 0 bases; unmatched junction bases: 4.

This chain uses TRBV7-3 with TRBJ2-7, with 7 bases identical to TRBD2. Trimming cost V 5 bases and J 2 bases; bases outside gene matches: 9. The CDR3 is 15 residues long. CDR1 is SGHTA, CDR2 FQGTGA, per germline. Written as DNA, the CDR3 is TGTGCCAGCAGCCTTCGCAGCGGGGCAACCTACGAGCAGTACTTC. As protein: CASSLRSGATYEQYF.

The chain couples TRBV19 to TRBJ1-2; a possible D gene is TRBD1 (6 bases). V lost 7 bases, J lost 6 bases, and 12 bases lay in between. Germline CDR1 is LNHDA and CDR2 is SQIVND (reference sequence). The CDR3 length is 12 residues. The CDR3 nucleotides read TGTGCCAGTACTCCACAGGGACATGGCTACACCTTC. It translates to CASTPQGHGYTF.

This clone was detected only a few times. The gene calls are TRBV27 and TRBJ1-2, with TRBD1 matching 9 bases. The CDR3 is 15 residues long. The V gene's germline CDR1 is MNHEY and CDR2 SMNVEV (reference sequence). V shed 0 bases, J shed 2 bases, and the junction held 1 base outside the gene matches. CDR3 sequence (DNA): TGTGCCAGCAGTTTATCGACAGGGGGGAACTATGGCTACACCTTC. Translating it yields CASSLSTGGNYGYTF.

The J gene is TRBJ2-2, the V gene TRBV7-3, with 11 bases matching TRBD2. CDR3 length: 16 amino acids. Germline V gene sequence: CDR1 SGHTA, CDR2 FQGTGA. The V segment lost 5 bases and the J segment 5 bases; nucleotides outside the gene matches: 7. CDR3 sequence (DNA): TGTGCCAGCAGCCGGGGACTAGCGGCTCCTACCGGGGAGCTGTTTTTT. It translates to CASSRGLAAPTGELFF. The variable domain in full, completed from reference TRBV7-3 and TRBJ2-2, reads GAGVSQTPSNKVTEKGKYVELRCDPISGHTALYWYRQSLGQGPEFLIYFQGTGAADDSGLPNDRFFAVRPEGSVSTLKIQRTERGDSAVYLCASSRGLAAPTGELFFGEGSRLTVL.

V usage is TRBV5-1 and J usage is TRBJ1-1; possible D gene TRBD1, 5 bases. Trimming took 2 bases from V and 4 from J, leaving 9 bases between them. The CDR3 has 13 amino acids. Germline CDR1 SGHRS, CDR2 YFSETQ. Here the CDR3 reads CASSFTGSTEAFF. CDR3 bases: TGCGCCAGCAGCTTTACAGGCTCCACTGAAGCTTTCTTT.

The chain uses TRBV5-6 and TRBJ2-1; 7 bases match TRBD2. Looked up from germline, CDR1 is SGHDT and CDR2 is YYEEEE. The length of the CDR3 is 16 residues. Trimming cost V 2 bases and J 3 bases; bases outside gene matches: 8. DNA of the CDR3: TGTGCCAGCAGCTTAACAGGCACGGGAGGCTACAATGAGCAGTTCTTC. Residues: CASSLTGTGGYNEQFF. The variable domain in full, completed from reference TRBV5-6 and TRBJ2-1, reads DAGVTQSPTHLIKTRGQQVTLRCSPKSGHDTVSWYQQALGQGPQFIFQYYEEEERQRGNFPDRFSGHQFPNYSSELNVNALLLGDSALYLCASSLTGTGGYNEQFFGPGTRLTVL.

This clone was seen a single time. This chain connects TRBV9 to TRBJ1-1; 8 nucleotides line up with TRBD1. Unmatched junction bases numbered 7, after V lost 6 bases and J lost 0 bases. The CDR3 loop spans 15 amino acids. The V gene's germline CDR1 is SGDLS and CDR2 YYNGEE. The CDR3 sequence: CASTPGQVMNTEAFF. DNA of the CDR3: TGTGCCAGCACGCCGGGACAGGTAATGAACACTGAAGCTTTCTTT.

The genes are TRBV2 and TRBJ2-1, with 9 nucleotides matching TRBD1. Germline V gene lookup returns CDR1 SNHLY and CDR2 FYNNEI. The CDR3 totals 14 residues. J lost 5 bases, V lost 7 bases, and 6 bases had no gene match. Here the CDR3 DNA reads TGTGCCAGCAAACAGGGGGCAAATCACAATGAGCAGTTCTTC. Protein sequence: CASKQGANHNEQFF.